Each of the 23 T cell receptor beta chains below was sequenced from the same sample in a study of cytomegalovirus exposure and HLA in healthy donors. 60 Vbeta and 13 Jbeta primers were used in PCR. TCRdb's copy holds only in-frame clones and misses some; the assay was immunoSEQ multiplex PCR. The sample carries over 100,000 clones, approximately 80% recorded once. What was sequenced was PBMCs. The source is a woman in her thirties in good health and CMV-seronegative.

The chain recombines TRBV19 with TRBJ2-5; D remains ambiguous. This CDR3 region has 12 residues. The ends were cut back, 5 bases at V and 5 bases at J, with 9 bases in the middle. The germline V gene encodes CDR1 LNHDA and CDR2 SQIVND (reference sequence). The CDR3 spells CASSAAGETQYF. In DNA, the CDR3 is TGTGCCAGTAGTGCGGCCGGGGAGACCCAGTACTTC.

This chain joins TRBV27 and TRBJ2-6; 7 bases agree with TRBD1. This CDR3 contains 16 residues. The V gene's germline CDR1 is MNHEY and CDR2 SMNVEV (reference sequence). J lost 0 bases, V lost 4 bases, and 3 bases had no gene match. The CDR3 loop is CASSSGQSSGANVLTF. The CDR3 DNA is TGTGCCAGCAGTTCGGGACAGAGCTCTGGGGCCAACGTCCTGACTTTC.

The chain links TRBV7-2 to TRBJ1-3, with TRBD1 matching 9 bases. The V segment lost 4 bases and the J segment 2 bases; nucleotides outside the gene matches: 3. The CDR3 totals 15 residues. Germline lookup yields CDR1 SGHTA and CDR2 FQGNSA. The CDR3 coding sequence is TGTGCCAGCAGCTGGACAGGGGAAGCTGGAAACACCATATATTTT. It is translated as CASSWTGEAGNTIYF.

This clone was detected a few times. The V gene is TRBV9, the J gene TRBJ2-3; the D gene is possibly TRBD2 (6 bases). The CDR3 runs to 14 residues. CDR1 is SGDLS, CDR2 YYNGEE, per germline. V was pared by 0 bases and J by 4 bases, with 9 bases between. The CDR3 sequence: CASSVGLESDTQYF. The DNA for the CDR3 is TGTGCCAGCAGCGTAGGACTAGAGTCAGATACGCAGTATTTT.

The sample holds a few counts of this clone. The chain employs TRBV30 and TRBJ1-5, with 10 positions matching TRBD1. The V gene end was trimmed by 6 bases and the J gene end by 13 bases; junction bases not matched to a gene: 15. Germline V gives CDR1 GTSNPN, CDR2 SVGIG (reference sequence). This CDR3 region has 14 residues. CDR3 coding DNA: TGTGCCTGTGGTTCCGGGACAGGGGTCCGCTCTCAGCATTTT. Encoded protein: CACGSGTGVRSQHF. The full variable domain, completed using reference TRBV30 and TRBJ1-5, is SQTIHQWPATLVQPVGSPLSLECTVEGTSNPNLYWYRQAAGRGLQLLFYSVGIGQISSEVPQNLSASRPQDRQFILSSKKLLLSDSGFYLCACGSGTGVRSQHFGDGTRLSIL.

The CDR3: CASSLRDRLFDTQYF. CDR3 nucleotides: TGTGCCAGCAGCCTCCGGGACAGGCTCTTCGATACGCAGTATTTT. The chain combines TRBV11-2 with TRBJ2-3; 8 bases are a match to TRBD1. The CDR3 totals 15 residues. V lost 5 bases and J lost 6; bases outside the gene matches: 10. CDR1 is SGHAT, CDR2 FQNNGV, per germline.

This chain joins TRBV2 and TRBJ2-2; weak D call: TRBD2 (5 bases). The CDR3 extends over 14 amino acids. V lost 3 bases and J 6 bases, leaving 11 bases between the germline ends. Per germline, CDR1 SNHLY and CDR2 FYNNEI. The chain's CDR3 is CASSDWESPGELFF. DNA of the CDR3: TGTGCCAGCAGTGACTGGGAGTCCCCCGGGGAGCTGTTTTTT. The full variable domain, completed using reference TRBV2 and TRBJ2-2, is EPEVTQTPSHQVTQMGQEVILRCVPISNHLYFYWYRQILGQKVEFLVSFYNNEISEKSEIFDDQFSVERPDGSNFTLKIRSTKLEDSAMYFCASSDWESPGELFFGEGSRLTVL.

V usage is TRBV18 and J usage is TRBJ2-3, with TRBD2 matching over 8 bases. V lost 1 base, J lost 2 bases, and 8 bases stayed unmatched. Germline V gives CDR1 KGHSH, CDR2 LQKENI. The CDR3 is 17 residues long. The CDR3 loop is CASSPQVGGAPTDTQYF. CDR3 nucleotides: TGTGCCAGCTCACCACAGGTCGGGGGGGCCCCCACAGATACGCAGTATTTT.

The chain employs TRBV6-5 and TRBJ1-4; D gene unclear. Germline V gives CDR1 MNHEY, CDR2 SVGAGI. CDR3 size: 12 residues. V was clipped by 8 bases and J by 1 base, with 5 bases between them. This CDR3 reads CASGRTNEKLFF. The DNA for the CDR3 is TGTGCCAGCGGGCGAACTAATGAAAAACTGTTTTTT.

This clone was counted a single time. V usage is TRBV2 and J usage is TRBJ1-5; 7 nucleotides match TRBD1. The junction had 6 bases not matched to a gene; V was cut back by 4 bases and J by 9 bases. CDR3 length: 13 residues. The germline CDR1 and CDR2 sequences are SNHLY and FYNNEI. The CDR3 reads CASSGQGGGPQHF. CDR3 sequence (DNA): TGTGCCAGCAGTGGACAGGGCGGAGGGCCCCAGCATTTT. The full variable domain, with the rest looked up from reference TRBV2 and TRBJ1-5, is EPEVTQTPSHQVTQMGQEVILRCVPISNHLYFYWYRQILGQKVEFLVSFYNNEISEKSEIFDDQFSVERPDGSNFTLKIRSTKLEDSAMYFCASSGQGGGPQHFGDGTRLSIL.

The J gene is TRBJ1-1, the V gene TRBV30; D remains unclear. The CDR3 length is 13 residues. Germline lookup yields CDR1 GTSNPN and CDR2 SVGIG (reference sequence). V dropped 4 bases and J dropped 4 bases, with 13 bases sitting between them. The CDR3 DNA is TGTGCCTGGAAGGTGGCCGGGAGCACTGAAGCTTTCTTT. Translating gives CAWKVAGSTEAFF.

The V call is TRBV6-5, the J call TRBJ1-1; the match to TRBD1 covers 7 bases. This CDR3 has 12 residues. The ends lost 4 bases at V and 6 bases at J; junction bases unmatched: 2. Germline values: CDR1 MNHEY, CDR2 SVGAGI. CDR3 protein: CASSSGQAEAFF. The CDR3 DNA sequence: TGTGCCAGCAGTTCAGGACAGGCTGAAGCTTTCTTT.

The chain recombines TRBV9 with TRBJ2-1, with a possible D match to TRBD1 (6 bases). The germline V gene encodes CDR1 SGDLS and CDR2 YYNGEE. V was trimmed by 4 bases and J by 0 bases, leaving 14 bases between them. This CDR3 spans 16 amino acids. CDR3 in amino acids: CASSIQGYVSYNEQFF. CDR3 coding DNA: TGTGCCAGCAGCATCCAGGGGTATGTCTCCTACAATGAGCAGTTCTTC.

In this sample, this clone turned up a few times. The gene calls are TRBV5-1 and TRBJ2-3, with D possibly matching TRBD2 (6 bases). The CDR3 has 16 residues. The germline V gene has CDR1 SGHRS and CDR2 YFSETQ. Trimming removed 3 bases from V and 0 bases from J, with 14 bases in between. As DNA, the CDR3 is TGCGCCAGCAGCTACGGCGGGACCTATAGCACAGATACGCAGTATTTT. Translation gives CASSYGGTYSTDTQYF.

J is TRBJ1-2 and V is TRBV29-1, with 7 nucleotides matching TRBD1. V lost 5 bases and J lost 6; bases outside the gene matches: 6. The CDR3 totals 12 residues. CDR1 is SQVTM and CDR2 is ANQGSEA in the germline V gene. The CDR3 sequence: CSVKTGSDGYTF. The CDR3 DNA reads as TGCAGCGTTAAGACAGGGAGTGATGGCTACACCTTC.

This chain joins TRBV7-2 and TRBJ1-3; D gene uncertain. Germline CDR1 reads SGHTA; CDR2 reads FQGNSA. Between the trimmed V and J ends, which lost 4 bases and 0 bases, there was a span of 4 bases. The CDR3 is made up of 13 amino acids. The CDR3 loop is CASSSISGNTIYF. The CDR3 DNA reads TGTGCCAGCAGCTCAATCTCTGGAAACACCATATATTTT.

The chain employs TRBV30 and TRBJ2-7, with D possibly TRBD1 on 6 matching bases. The ends were cut back, 3 bases at V and 5 bases at J, with 14 bases in the middle. The CDR3 contains 13 residues. CDR1 is GTSNPN, CDR2 SVGIG, per germline (reference sequence). The CDR3 here is CAWSARGQDEQYF. CDR3 sequence (DNA): TGTGCCTGGAGCGCCAGGGGCCAGGACGAGCAGTACTTC.

This clone occurred a few times. The chain employs TRBV6-1 and TRBJ2-1; no clear D gene. The CDR3 totals 12 residues. Trimming stripped 6 bases from V and 10 bases from J, with 13 bases between. Germline values: CDR1 MNHNS, CDR2 SASEGT. CDR3 nucleotide sequence: TGTGCCAGCAGCCGTGCAAGAGGCGAGCAGTTCTTC. Protein product: CASSRARGEQFF.

This clone turned up a few times. The rearrangement links TRBV12-5 to TRBJ1-1; 8 bases map to TRBD1. V shed 5 bases and J 10 bases; nucleotides not matched to a gene: 3. The germline V gene has CDR1 LGHNT and CDR2 FRNRAP. This CDR3 region has 11 residues. CDR3 nucleotides: TGTGCTAGTGGTATAGACAGGGGAGCTTTCTTT. Its protein is CASGIDRGAFF.

This clone has only a few counts. This chain uses TRBV7-2 with TRBJ2-2; D gene uncertain. This CDR3 comprises 13 residues. Per the germline V gene, CDR1 is SGHTA and CDR2 is FQGNSA. V shed 2 bases and J shed 1 base, with 2 bases lying between them. The DNA for the CDR3 is TGTGCCAGCAGCTTACTGAACACCGGGGAGCTGTTTTTT. It translates to CASSLLNTGELFF.

The chain has TRBV5-6 and TRBJ2-7; no firm D call. Trimming pared 0 bases from V and 0 bases from J, leaving 7 bases between. Germline CDR1 reads SGHDT; CDR2 reads YYEEEE. This CDR3 comprises 14 residues. The CDR3, as DNA: TGTGCCAGCAGCTTGGGACAAAACTCCTACGAGCAGTACTTC. It translates to CASSLGQNSYEQYF.

This clone was observed once. The genes are TRBV30 and TRBJ1-2; 9 bases map to TRBD1. The CDR3 totals 12 residues. The J segment lost 6 bases and the V segment lost 3 bases, leaving 2 bases of the junction unmatched. Germline values: CDR1 GTSNPN, CDR2 SVGIG (reference sequence). CDR3 amino acids: CAWSRQGDGYTF. In DNA form, the CDR3 reads TGTGCCTGGAGCAGACAGGGGGATGGCTACACCTTC.

The gene calls are TRBV2 and TRBJ2-3, with TRBD2 matching over 9 bases. Germline V lookup: CDR1 SNHLY, CDR2 FYNNEI. Trimming took 5 bases from V and 2 from J; bases not matched to a gene: 2. This CDR3 has 14 amino acids. The CDR3 bases are TGTGCCAGCAGTCGACTAGCGGCCACAGATACGCAGTATTTT. It specifies CASSRLAATDTQYF.